The present TCR beta chain was sequenced within a study of blood T cell repertoires in COVID-19 (dated by TCRdb to about 2020). As for the study more broadly: Samples covering the acute and convalescent phases of COVID-19 were provided by collaborators in the United States, Italy and Spain. A de-identified subject ID, COVID-19 status, age in years and sex were almost always included in the sample metadata. The material from the prospective study consisted of cDNA or gDNA derived from T cells, B-cell-depleted T cells, or PBMCs. Samples came from the ongoing ImmuneRACE study (first 160 participants) plus 1,254 subjects from 6 global collaborators. The dataset comprised deeply sampled blood TCRbeta repertoires from subjects exposed to, actively infected with, or recovered from COVID-19. The repertoires were made available in a free public database intended to serve as a resource for research on the immune response to SARS-CoV-2. Where available, HLA class I and class II types were obtained from metadata supplied by the sample provider rather than from assay-based typing. Summary of the overall study and its limitations: The amount of clinical and demographic metadata varied by source and participant and was provided uncurated.

V and J are trimmed by 7 bases and 4 bases, and the gene matches miss 6 bases of the junction. There are 14 amino acids in the CDR3, from cysteine to phenylalanine inclusive. Solely the CDR3 DNA is kept, with 42 bases framed from the first base. The germline V gene yields MNHEY for CDR1 and SVGAGI for CDR2. Of note for this clone: The antigen it binds to is not known. Base qualities were left out, and no much larger clone turns up one base away.

The immunoSEQ Assay, a bias-controlled multiplex PCR, was used to amplify TCRbeta CDR3 regions from genomic DNA. Turning to the authors' computational methods: The number of nucleated cells in each sample was estimated from the amplification of reference gene primers within the assay. To quantify the absolute abundance of each unique TCRbeta CDR3 rearrangement, sequence reads were collapsed and filtered. For each sample, productive Simpson clonality was calculated by taking the square root of Simpson's diversity index across productive rearrangements. Imported from immuneACCESS, the table was reduced by TCRdb to in-frame sequences with V and J called. These copies leave out some clones; in studies compared against another copy, an unresolved V gene accounts for under half, and the cause of the remainder is not known. V and J calls and clone size come straight from that table; D and trimming were deduced from the DNA. Counted in this sample were 220,000 or so clones; 85% to 90% of them appeared once. The top ten clones comprise around 15% of the sample.

Enrolling through a virtual design, the prospective study's participants ranged in age from about 18 to 89 years and lived across around 25 United States geographic areas. To assign participants to cohorts, the prospective study relied on clinical history that participants themselves reported in a screening survey and a study questionnaire. A participant counted as exposed if, within 2 weeks of entering the study, that participant had been in contact with someone who had a PCR-confirmed or clinician-diagnosed COVID-19 case. In the prospective study, mobile phlebotomists collected whole blood, serum and a nasopharyngeal or oropharyngeal swab from each participant. Participants in the prospective study had the option to provide additional blood draws and questionnaires over a roughly two-month period. Prospective study blood samples were shipped either frozen or at room temperature before DNA extraction.

The chain couples TRBV6-5 to TRBJ2-3, and 9 junctional nucleotides match TRBD1. The TCR originated in a man younger than 45 who had been exposed to COVID-19. Sequenced material: PBMCs or T cells enriched from blood (not recorded which). The encoded CDR3 is CASKKTGGADTQYF. The nucleotide sequence reads TGTGCCAGCAAGAAGACAGGGGGGGCAGATACGCAGTATTTT.